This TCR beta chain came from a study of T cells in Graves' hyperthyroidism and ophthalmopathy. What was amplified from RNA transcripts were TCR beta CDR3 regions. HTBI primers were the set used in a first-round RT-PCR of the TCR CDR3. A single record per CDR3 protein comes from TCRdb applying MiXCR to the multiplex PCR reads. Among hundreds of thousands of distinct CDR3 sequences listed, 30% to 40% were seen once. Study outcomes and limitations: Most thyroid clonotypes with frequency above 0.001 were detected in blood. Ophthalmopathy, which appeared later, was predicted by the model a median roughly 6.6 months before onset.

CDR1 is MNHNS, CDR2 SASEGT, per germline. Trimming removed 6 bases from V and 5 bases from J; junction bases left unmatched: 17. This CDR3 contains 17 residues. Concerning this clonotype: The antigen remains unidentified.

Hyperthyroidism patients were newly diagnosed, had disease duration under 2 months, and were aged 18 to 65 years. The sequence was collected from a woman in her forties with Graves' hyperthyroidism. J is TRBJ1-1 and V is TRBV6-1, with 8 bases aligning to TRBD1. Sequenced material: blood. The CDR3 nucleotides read TGTGCCAGCAGAAGACAGGGGAATATGGGGTATGGTACTGAAGCTTTCTTT. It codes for CASRRQGNMGYGTEAFF.